Described below is a single T cell receptor (beta chain) sequence and its context. As yet, its antigen is unknown. TCRdb used MiXCR to reprocess the reads, holding one entry per CDR3 protein. In the table there are roughly 350,000 distinct CDR3 sequences, about a third of which are singletons. This record comes from a study of T cell repertoires in cytomegalovirus infection. Germline CDR1 reads LNHNV; CDR2 reads YYDKDF (reference sequence). V lost 5 bases and J lost 3; bases outside the gene matches: 17. This CDR3 is 18 amino acids long. This sequence joins TRBV15 and TRBJ2-3; 7 bases line up with TRBD2. The TCR was taken from a human donor in good health (CMV status not recorded). Some clones in this sample may be carry-over from other donors' samples. The sample in question was cultured PBMCs, obtained from culture after CMV antigen stimulation. CDR3 protein: CATSGSGKIGFLTDTQYF. CDR3 nucleotide sequence: TGTGCCACCAGCGGGAGCGGGAAAATCGGCTTTTTAACAGATACGCAGTATTTT.